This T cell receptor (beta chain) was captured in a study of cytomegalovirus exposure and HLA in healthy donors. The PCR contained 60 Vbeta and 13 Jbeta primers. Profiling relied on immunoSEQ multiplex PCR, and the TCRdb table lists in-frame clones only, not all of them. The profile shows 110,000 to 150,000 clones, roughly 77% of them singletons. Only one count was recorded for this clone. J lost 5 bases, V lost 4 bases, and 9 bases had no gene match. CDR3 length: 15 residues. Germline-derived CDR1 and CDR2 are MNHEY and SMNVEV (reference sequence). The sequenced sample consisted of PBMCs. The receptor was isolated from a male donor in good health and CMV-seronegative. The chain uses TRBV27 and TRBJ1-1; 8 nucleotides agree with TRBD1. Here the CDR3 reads CASSWAGGKVTEAFF. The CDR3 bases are TGTGCCAGCAGTTGGGCAGGGGGCAAAGTTACTGAAGCTTTCTTT.